Presented here are 3 T cell receptor beta chains from one specimen sequenced in a study of post-analysis software for immune sequencing data. Study-level findings and limits: Higher frequency in patients than in controls was seen for about five TRBV segments, with TRBV5-6, TRBV5-1 and TRBV20-1 among them.

These receptors' antigens are unknown. The TCR beta cDNA libraries contained unique molecular identifiers. One entry per CDR3 protein results from TCRdb running MiXCR on the PCR reads. The table has about 620,000 distinct CDR3 sequences, roughly 46% seen once. Sequencing was performed on blood. These receptor sequences come from a girl between 10 and 17 years old with multiple sclerosis.

V usage is TRBV20-1 and J usage is TRBJ2-3; the D is unclear. V lost 3 bases and J 0 bases, leaving 7 bases between the germline ends. The CDR3 extends over 13 amino acids. CDR1 DFQATT and CDR2 SNEGSKA come from the germline V gene (reference sequence). The CDR3: CSASPASTDTQYF. CDR3 DNA: TGCAGTGCTAGTCCGGCTAGCACAGATACGCAGTATTTT.

This sequence joins TRBV6-5 and TRBJ1-2, with D uncertain. CDR1 and CDR2 from the germline V gene are MNHEY and SVGAGI. The CDR3 sequence is 12 residues long. V lost 0 bases, J lost 6 bases, and 5 bases lay in between. CDR3 in DNA: TGTGCCAGCAGTTACTCAGGGAATGGCTACACCTTC. This encodes CASSYSGNGYTF.

The chain combines TRBV5-1 with TRBJ1-2, with 7 bases that match TRBD1. The CDR3 totals 14 residues. J lost 5 bases, V lost 4 bases, and 8 bases had no gene match. The germline gives CDR1 SGHRS, CDR2 YFSETQ. The CDR3 sequence is CASSNEDRVYGYTF. Written as DNA, the CDR3 is TGCGCCAGCAGCAACGAAGACAGGGTGTATGGCTACACCTTC.